The 11 T cell receptor beta chains below all came from one sample that was sequenced in a study of T cell repertoires in aging, cancer and after chemotherapy (dated by TCRdb to between 2019 and 2020). For sequencing, an Illumina MiSeq was employed. Multiplex touch-down PCR with a mixed TRB-A/B primer pool was used to amplify rearranged TRB sequences covering the V, D and J segments. Using fastp at Q25 and MiXCR, TCRdb reprocessed the public reads and kept productive beta chains. Rows merge per CDR3 protein into single entries with the most common DNA and genes. The sample table lists about 840 distinct CDR3 sequences, 23% of them with a count of one. The ten largest clones represent roughly 40% of the sample. TCR beta rearrangements were amplified from genomic DNA isolated from peripheral blood, not from sorted cells or RNA. The sample comprised blood. The source is a human donor with a blood cancer.

This clonotype was observed a handful of times. This rearrangement joins TRBV18 to TRBJ2-6, with a weak D call TRBD2 (6 bases). CDR3 length: 16 amino acids. The germline V and J ends were trimmed by 3 bases and 4 bases, with 13 bases remaining between them. Germline loops: CDR1 KGHSH, CDR2 LQKENI. CDR3 amino acids: CASSPPLAGGANVLTF. The CDR3 coding sequence is TGTGCCAGCTCACCCCCCCTGGCGGGAGGGGCCAACGTCCTGACTTTC.

This clonotype rates as large. The J gene is TRBJ2-3, the V gene TRBV10-3; TRBD1 agrees at 9 bases. The junction had 3 bases not matched to a gene; V was cut back by 8 bases and J by 0 bases. This CDR3 comprises 14 residues. Germline V lookup: CDR1 ENHRY, CDR2 SYGVKD. The CDR3 sequence is CAIGGQGSTDTQYF. The CDR3 DNA is TGTGCCATCGGGGGACAGGGTAGCACAGATACGCAGTATTTT.

A few counts support this clonotype. The chain couples TRBV7-9 to TRBJ2-7; 14 bases align to TRBD2. Germline values: CDR1 SEHNR, CDR2 FQNEAQ (reference sequence). V lost 1 base, J lost 6 bases, and 5 bases stayed unmatched. The CDR3 extends over 16 amino acids. The CDR3 DNA sequence: TGTGCCAGCAGCTTAGAGGGACTAGCGGGAGATATCGAGCAGTACTTC. Translation gives CASSLEGLAGDIEQYF.

Sample share makes this clonotype large. This chain connects TRBV30 to TRBJ2-3, with 10 bases identical to TRBD1. Germline V gene sequence: CDR1 GTSNPN, CDR2 SVGIG (reference sequence). V trimming: 3 bases; J trimming: 4 bases; junction bases outside the gene matches: 7. The CDR3 has 15 residues. CDR3: CAWRSGQGVADTQYF. CDR3 coding DNA: TGTGCCTGGAGGTCCGGACAGGGGGTTGCAGATACGCAGTATTTT.

Within the sample, this clonotype is medium-sized. This rearrangement joins TRBV5-1 to TRBJ2-1, with 9 bases matching TRBD2. CDR1 and CDR2 (germline): SGHRS, YFSETQ. CDR3 length: 14 residues. Trimming cost V 3 bases and J 8 bases; bases outside gene matches: 6. CDR3 sequence: CASSYSGSWDEQFF. In DNA form, the CDR3 reads TGCGCCAGCAGCTATAGCGGGAGTTGGGATGAGCAGTTCTTC.

The chain is built from TRBV5-1 and TRBJ2-4; TRBD2 is a possible D gene (6 bases). Germline V CDR1 and CDR2: SGHRS, YFSETQ. The CDR3 runs 14 residues. V was shortened by 4 bases and J by 11 bases, with 19 bases between the two germline ends. CDR3 region: CASSRGIREPLQYF. The DNA of the CDR3 is TGCGCCAGCAGCCGGGGGATCCGGGAGCCGCTTCAGTACTTC.

The genes are TRBV5-1 and TRBJ2-5; D is unclear. Per germline, CDR1 SGHRS and CDR2 YFSETQ. The V end was cut by 5 bases, the J end by 0 bases, with 14 bases between. The CDR3 is made up of 15 amino acids. DNA for the CDR3: TGCGCCAGCAGTGGTGTCGGCACCAACCAAGAGACCCAGTACTTC. Translated: CASSGVGTNQETQYF. Full variable domain (outside the CDR3, taken from reference TRBV5-1 and TRBJ2-5): KAGVTQTPRYLIKTRGQQVTLSCSPISGHRSVSWYQQTPGQGLQFLFEYFSETQRNKGNFPGRFSGRQFSNSRSEMNVSTLELGDSALYLCASSGVGTNQETQYFGPGTRLLVL.

This clonotype is categorized as large. The J gene is TRBJ2-2, the V gene TRBV27, with TRBD1 matching over 11 bases. The CDR3 has 16 residues. With 5 bases clipped from V and 4 bases from J, the junction kept 6 bases outside the gene matches. Germline V gene sequence: CDR1 MNHEY, CDR2 SMNVEV (reference sequence). CDR3 region: CASSPRDRGATGELFF. CDR3 nucleotide sequence: TGTGCCAGCAGTCCGCGGGACAGGGGGGCCACCGGGGAGCTGTTTTTT.

There are a few counts of this clonotype. V gene TRBV20-1 combines with J gene TRBJ2-1; D remains unclear. The CDR3 totals 15 residues. In germline, CDR1 is DFQATT, CDR2 SNEGSKA (reference sequence). Trimming stripped 0 bases from V and 0 bases from J, with 9 bases between. Here the CDR3 reads CSARDSANSYNEQFF. As DNA, the CDR3 is TGCAGTGCTAGAGATTCGGCGAACTCCTACAATGAGCAGTTCTTC.

This clonotype is classed as medium-sized. The V and J genes are TRBV15 and TRBJ2-4; TRBD1 agrees at 9 bases. CDR3 length: 16 amino acids. The V segment lost 3 bases and the J segment 2 bases; nucleotides outside the gene matches: 5. Germline CDR1 and CDR2: LNHNV and YYDKDF (reference sequence). CDR3 DNA: TGTGCCACCAGCAGGGGGGACAGGGAACCCAAAAACATTCAGTACTTC. Its protein product is CATSRGDREPKNIQYF.

This clonotype is hyperexpanded in the sample. The chain joins TRBV29-1 to TRBJ2-1, with 7 bases identical to TRBD2. The CDR3 covers 16 residues. The germline gives CDR1 SQVTM, CDR2 ANQGSEA. The ends lost 0 bases at V and 7 bases at J; junction bases unmatched: 12. CDR3 DNA: TGCAGCGTTGAAGATATCGCTCTAGCGGTTAGAAATGAGCAGTTCTTC. Its translation: CSVEDIALAVRNEQFF.